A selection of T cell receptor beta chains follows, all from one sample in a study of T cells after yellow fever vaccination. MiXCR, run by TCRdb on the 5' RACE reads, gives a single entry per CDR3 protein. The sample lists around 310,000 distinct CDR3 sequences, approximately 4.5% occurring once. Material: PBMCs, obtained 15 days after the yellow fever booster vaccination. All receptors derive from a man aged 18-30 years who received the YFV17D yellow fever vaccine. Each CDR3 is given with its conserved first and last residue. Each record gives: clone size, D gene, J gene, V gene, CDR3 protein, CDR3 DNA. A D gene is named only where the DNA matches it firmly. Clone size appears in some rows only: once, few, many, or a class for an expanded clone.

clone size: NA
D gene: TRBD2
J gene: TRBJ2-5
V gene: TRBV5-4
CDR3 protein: CASSPTPGLAAGETQYF
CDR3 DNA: TGTGCCAGCAGCCCCACCCCGGGACTAGCGGCAGGGGAGACCCAGTACTTC

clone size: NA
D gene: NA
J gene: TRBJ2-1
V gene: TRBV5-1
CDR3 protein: CASSWKSAAMLGNEQFF
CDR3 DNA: TGCGCCAGCAGCTGGAAGTCGGCGGCAATGCTCGGCAATGAGCAGTTCTTC

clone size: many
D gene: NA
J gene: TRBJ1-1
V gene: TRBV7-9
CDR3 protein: CASSPRGWGGTEAFF
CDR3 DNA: TGTGCCAGCAGCCCCCGGGGGTGGGGGGGCACTGAAGCTTTCTTT

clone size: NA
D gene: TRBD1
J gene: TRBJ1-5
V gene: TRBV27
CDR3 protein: CASGLLGQGGVNQPQHF
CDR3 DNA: TGTGCCAGCGGGTTACTCGGACAGGGGGGCGTTAATCAGCCCCAGCATTTT

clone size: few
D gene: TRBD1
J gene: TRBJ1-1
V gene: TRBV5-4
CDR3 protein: CASSDSGQEVPEAFF
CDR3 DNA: TGTGCCAGCAGCGATTCGGGACAGGAGGTCCCTGAAGCTTTCTTT

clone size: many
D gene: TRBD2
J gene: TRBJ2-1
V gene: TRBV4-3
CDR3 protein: CASSHQFSGADEQFF
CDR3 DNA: TGCGCCAGCAGCCACCAATTTAGCGGGGCGGATGAGCAGTTCTTC

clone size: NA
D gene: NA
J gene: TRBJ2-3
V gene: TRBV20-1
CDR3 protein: CSTAISFTDTQYF
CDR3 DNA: TGCAGTACTGCGATTAGCTTCACAGATACGCAGTATTTT

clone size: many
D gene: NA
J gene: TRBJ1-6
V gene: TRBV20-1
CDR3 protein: CSATHGGQNSPLHF
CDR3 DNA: TGCAGTGCTACACACGGGGGGCAAAATTCACCCCTCCACTTT

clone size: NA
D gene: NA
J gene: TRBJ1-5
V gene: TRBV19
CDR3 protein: CASTSGTVSNQPQHF
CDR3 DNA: TGTGCCAGTACCTCGGGAACCGTGAGCAATCAGCCCCAGCATTTT

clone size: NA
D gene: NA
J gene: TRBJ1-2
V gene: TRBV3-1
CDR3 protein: CASSQQGNGYTF
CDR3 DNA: TGTGCCAGCAGCCAGCAGGGAAATGGCTACACCTTC

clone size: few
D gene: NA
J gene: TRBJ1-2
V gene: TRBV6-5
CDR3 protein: CASSLSPQGYGYTF
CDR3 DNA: TGTGCCAGCAGCCTATCCCCACAGGGTTATGGCTACACCTTC

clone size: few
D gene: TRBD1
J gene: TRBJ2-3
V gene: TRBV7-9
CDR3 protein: CASSFGTGGADTQYF
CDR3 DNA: TGTGCCAGCAGCTTCGGGACAGGGGGCGCAGATACGCAGTATTTT

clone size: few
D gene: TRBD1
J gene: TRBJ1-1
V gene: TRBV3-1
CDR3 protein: CASSQVEPGQGLNTEAFF
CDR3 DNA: TGTGCCAGCAGCCAAGTTGAGCCGGGACAGGGCCTGAACACTGAAGCTTTCTTT

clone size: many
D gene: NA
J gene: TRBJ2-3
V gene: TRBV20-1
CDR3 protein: CSARELEPSTDTQYF
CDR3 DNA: TGCAGTGCTAGGGAACTGGAGCCTAGCACAGATACGCAGTATTTT

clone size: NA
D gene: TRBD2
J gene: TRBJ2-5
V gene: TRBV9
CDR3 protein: CASSAGGTSGQETQYF
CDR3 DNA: TGTGCCAGCAGCGCGGGGGGTACTAGCGGTCAAGAGACCCAGTACTTC

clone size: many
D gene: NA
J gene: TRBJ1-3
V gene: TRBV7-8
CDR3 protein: CASSLARVGERSGNTIYF
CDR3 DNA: TGTGCCAGCAGCTTAGCCCGGGTGGGGGAGCGCTCTGGAAACACCATATATTTT

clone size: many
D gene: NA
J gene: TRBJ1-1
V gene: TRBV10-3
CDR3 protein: CAITRDRNTEAFF
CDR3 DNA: TGTGCCATCACCAGGGATCGGAACACTGAAGCTTTCTTT

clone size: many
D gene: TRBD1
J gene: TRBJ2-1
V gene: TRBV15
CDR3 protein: CATSRVRPGGFNEQFF
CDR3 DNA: TGTGCCACCAGCAGAGTTAGGCCAGGGGGATTCAATGAGCAGTTCTTC

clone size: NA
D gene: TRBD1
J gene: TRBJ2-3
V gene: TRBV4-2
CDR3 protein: CASSEEATGRLTDTQYF
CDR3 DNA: TGTGCCAGCAGCGAAGAGGCGACAGGGAGACTTACAGATACGCAGTATTTT

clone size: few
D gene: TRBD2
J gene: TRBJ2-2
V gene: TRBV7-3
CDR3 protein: CASSPSVGGSNTGELFF
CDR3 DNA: TGTGCCAGCAGCCCTTCCGTCGGGGGGTCGAACACCGGGGAGCTGTTTTTT

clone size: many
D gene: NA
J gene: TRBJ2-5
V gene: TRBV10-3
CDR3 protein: CAISRLGQETQYF
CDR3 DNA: TGTGCCATCAGCCGCCTAGGGCAAGAGACCCAGTACTTC

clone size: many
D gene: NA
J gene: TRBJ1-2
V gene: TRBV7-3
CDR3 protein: CASSSTNKDLEGYTF
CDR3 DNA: TGTGCCAGCAGCTCAACTAATAAGGATCTTGAGGGCTACACCTTC

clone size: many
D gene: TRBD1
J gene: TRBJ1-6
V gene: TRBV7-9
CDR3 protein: CASGGTGHAPLHF
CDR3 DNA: TGTGCCAGCGGGGGGACAGGGCACGCACCCCTCCACTTT

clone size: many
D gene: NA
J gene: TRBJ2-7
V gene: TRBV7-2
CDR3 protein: CASSSYTSYEQYF
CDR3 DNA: TGTGCCAGCAGCTCGTACACCTCCTACGAGCAGTACTTC

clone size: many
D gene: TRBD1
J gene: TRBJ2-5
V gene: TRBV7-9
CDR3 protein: CASSLAGTASETQYF
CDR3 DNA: TGTGCCAGCAGCTTAGCCGGGACAGCTAGCGAGACCCAGTACTTC

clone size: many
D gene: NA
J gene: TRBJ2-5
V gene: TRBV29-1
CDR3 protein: CSVVSSKETQYF
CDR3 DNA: TGCAGCGTTGTATCCAGCAAAGAGACCCAGTACTTC

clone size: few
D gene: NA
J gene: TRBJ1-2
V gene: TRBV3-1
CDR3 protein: CASSQTLEDGYTF
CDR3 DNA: TGTGCCAGCAGCCAAACTCTGGAGGATGGCTACACCTTC